The 10 T cell receptor beta chains below all came from one sample that was sequenced in a study of spatial heterogeneity in lung cancer. One entry per CDR3 protein results from TCRdb running MiXCR on the 5' RACE reads. The sample lists about 23,000 distinct CDR3 sequences; 3% to 3.5% were seen once. Specified time point: sample taken at primary tumor resection. Whole RNA was taken from tumor, nontumor lung or frozen PBMC; it was then sequenced unsorted. The specimen comprised PBMCs, sampled at surgery. These receptor sequences come from a female donor with early-stage non-small cell lung cancer.

This clonotype has a count of ten or more. The chain is built from TRBV29-1 and TRBJ2-7; 9 bases line up with TRBD2. This CDR3 comprises 14 residues. CDR1 is SQVTM and CDR2 is ANQGSEA in the germline V gene. With V trimmed by 3 bases and J by 5 bases, 8 bases remained unmatched. CDR3 bases: TGCAGCGTTGATGGGCGGGAGGGCCTCAACGAGCAGTACTTC. Its translation: CSVDGREGLNEQYF.

This clonotype was seen ten or more times. The chain couples TRBV7-9 to TRBJ1-3; possibly TRBD1 for D (5 bases). The CDR3 length is 13 residues. Trimming cost V 7 bases and J 2 bases, with 9 bases left between them. CDR1 and CDR2 (germline): SEHNR, FQNEAQ (reference sequence). The CDR3 nucleotides read TGTGCCAGCAAAAGGGGAGCTGGAAACACCATATATTTT. This translates into CASKRGAGNTIYF.

This clonotype occurred once. This may arise from a read error, as a much more abundant clone is one base away. The rearrangement links TRBV20-1 to TRBJ2-1, with TRBD2 matching 15 bases. Germline V gene sequence: CDR1 DFQATT, CDR2 SNEGSKA (reference sequence). The CDR3 spans 14 residues. CDR3 in DNA: TGCAATGCTGGACTAGCGGGAGGGTACAATGAGCAGTTCTTC. Amino acid sequence: CNAGLAGGYNEQFF.

This clonotype was observed many times. The gene calls are TRBV19 and TRBJ2-7; 10 nucleotides align to TRBD1. V was pared by 4 bases and J by 7 bases, with 10 bases of the junction left unmatched. The CDR3 sequence is 15 residues long. Germline CDR1 LNHDA, CDR2 SQIVND (reference sequence). The CDR3 spells CASSTSGTGETEQYF. DNA of the CDR3: TGTGCCAGTAGTACCTCCGGGACAGGGGAAACTGAGCAGTACTTC.

This clonotype appeared many times. The CDR3 sequence: CASSSDRNNSPLHF. The CDR3 coding sequence is TGTGCCAGCAGCTCGGACAGGAACAATTCACCCCTCCACTTT. V usage is TRBV7-8 and J usage is TRBJ1-6, with TRBD1 matching 7 bases. The CDR3 consists of 14 residues. Germline loops: CDR1 SGHVS, CDR2 FQNEAQ. V lost 4 bases and J lost 7; bases outside the gene matches: 4.

Many counts were recorded for this clonotype. The gene calls are TRBV5-1 and TRBJ2-7; the match to TRBD2 covers 10 bases. This CDR3 has 13 amino acids. The ends lost 7 bases at V and 5 bases at J; junction bases unmatched: 6. Germline loops: CDR1 SGHRS, CDR2 YFSETQ. For the CDR3, the DNA is TGCGCCAGCCGGCCTAGCGGGAGCAACGAGCAGTACTTC. This translates into CASRPSGSNEQYF.

This clonotype was counted many times. The rearrangement joins TRBV18 to TRBJ1-2; no clear D. Looked up from germline, CDR1 is KGHSH and CDR2 is LQKENI. CDR3 size: 13 residues. Trimming removed 7 bases from V and 8 bases from J, with 17 bases in between. The chain's CDR3 is CASYNGQEGGYTF. The CDR3 DNA follows: TGTGCCAGCTACAACGGGCAGGAAGGCGGCTACACCTTC.

This clonotype showed up many times. This chain uses TRBV5-1 with TRBJ2-5; 11 positions agree with TRBD1. Per germline, CDR1 SGHRS and CDR2 YFSETQ. With V trimmed by 3 bases and J by 6 bases, 4 bases remained unmatched. The CDR3 is 14 residues long. The CDR3 sequence: CASSSGTGGKTQYF. The CDR3 nucleotides read TGCGCCAGCAGCTCGGGGACAGGGGGGAAGACCCAGTACTTC. The complete variable domain, with remaining parts taken from reference TRBV5-1 and TRBJ2-5, reads KAGVTQTPRYLIKTRGQQVTLSCSPISGHRSVSWYQQTPGQGLQFLFEYFSETQRNKGNFPGRFSGRQFSNSRSEMNVSTLELGDSALYLCASSSGTGGKTQYFGPGTRLLVL.

This clonotype was detected ten times or more. This chain links TRBV28 with TRBJ2-3; D possibly corresponds to TRBD1 (5 bases). Trimming took 2 bases from V and 4 from J, leaving 16 bases between them. Germline V CDR1 and CDR2: MDHEN, SYDVKM. CDR3 length: 16 amino acids. CDR3 DNA sequence: TGTGCCAGCAGTTTAGTGATAGGGGTTGCGGCAGATACGCAGTATTTT. Its translation is CASSLVIGVAADTQYF. Filled out from reference TRBV28 and TRBJ2-3, the complete variable domain reads DVKVTQSSRYLVKRTGEKVFLECVQDMDHENMFWYRQDPGLGLRLIYFSYDVKMKEKGDIPEGYSVSREKKERFSLILESASTNQTSMYLCASSLVIGVAADTQYFGPGTRLTVL.

This clonotype came up many times. This rearrangement joins TRBV10-3 to TRBJ1-3, with TRBD1 matching over 8 bases. The V gene's germline CDR1 is ENHRY and CDR2 SYGVKD. J lost 3 bases, V lost 4 bases, and 2 bases had no gene match. The CDR3 covers 14 residues. The CDR3 sequence is CAISVDRVGNTIYF. DNA of the CDR3: TGTGCCATCAGTGTGGACAGGGTTGGAAACACCATATATTTT.